Listed here are 23 T cell receptor beta chains from one sample, sequenced in a study of monozygotic twins with inflammatory bowel disease. TCRdb reprocessed the 5' RACE reads, with one entry per CDR3 protein and no DNA. The sample totals roughly 200,000 distinct CDR3 sequences. The sequencing sample was made of blood. All receptors come from a human donor with ulcerative colitis or Crohn's disease, or a healthy co-twin of an affected twin (not recorded which).

The chain uses TRBV7-6 and TRBJ2-7; the D gene TCRdb calls, TRBD1, cannot be checked with no DNA. In germline, CDR1 is SGHVS, CDR2 FNYEAQ. The CDR3 consists of 14 residues. CDR3 region: CASSYRDRDYEQYF.

The gene calls are TRBV19 and TRBJ2-1. Looked up from germline, CDR1 is LNHDA and CDR2 is SQIVND (reference sequence). The CDR3 is 15 amino acids. This CDR3 reads CASSISLSSYNEQFF.

The CDR3 here is CASSGQSPTEAFF. J is TRBJ1-1 and V is TRBV2; absent DNA, TCRdb's TRBD1 call cannot be checked. The germline V gene has CDR1 SNHLY and CDR2 FYNNEI. The CDR3 runs 13 residues.

The CDR3 protein is CASSDSGPLPEKLFF. This chain links TRBV6-4 with TRBJ1-4. Per germline, CDR1 MRHNA and CDR2 SNTAGT. The CDR3 is 15 residues long.

CDR3 amino acids: CASEETVPNTEAFF. The V call is TRBV2, the J call TRBJ1-1; TCRdb's D gene call, TRBD1, goes unchecked for lack of DNA. Germline loops: CDR1 SNHLY, CDR2 FYNNEI. The CDR3 has 14 residues.

The chain carries TRBV12-3 or TRBV12-4 and TRBJ2-7; TCRdb's assignment of TRBD1 cannot be checked, as there is no DNA. The CDR3 spans 16 residues. CDR3 protein: CASSRSPPTSSYEQYF.

The chain joins TRBV5-1 to TRBJ1-1; the D call from TCRdb, TRBD1, cannot be confirmed without DNA. Looked up from germline, CDR1 is SGHRS and CDR2 is YFSETQ. The CDR3 is made up of 14 amino acids. CDR3 protein: CASSLGVGGTEAFF.

The rearrangement joins TRBV28 to TRBJ1-2; TCRdb calls TRBD1, which cannot be checked without DNA. CDR1 and CDR2 from the germline V gene are MDHEN and SYDVKM. The CDR3 runs 12 residues. CDR3 sequence: CAGGLSGAGYTF.

The CDR3 loop reads CATSSSGRETQYF. V usage is TRBV24-1 and J usage is TRBJ2-5; TCRdb's D call of TRBD1 is untestable without DNA. Germline values: CDR1 KGHDR, CDR2 SFDVKD. The CDR3 is 13 residues long.

J is TRBJ1-4 and V is TRBV7-8; TCRdb's D call, TRBD1, is unchecked because there is no DNA. The CDR3 extends over 16 amino acids. In germline, CDR1 is SGHVS, CDR2 FQNEAQ. The CDR3 loop is CASSSTPRAANEKLFF. Filled out from reference TRBV7-8 and TRBJ1-4, the complete variable domain reads GAGVSQSPRYKVAKRGQDVALRCDPISGHVSLFWYQQALGQGPEFLTYFQNEAQLDKSGLPSDRFFAERPEGSVSTLKIQRTQQEDSAVYLCASSSTPRAANEKLFFGSGTQLSVL.

The chain employs TRBV20-1 and TRBJ1-1; the TCRdb call, TRBD1, lacks DNA for checking. Germline assignment: CDR1 DFQATT and CDR2 SNEGSKA (reference sequence). CDR3 length: 12 amino acids. This CDR3 is CSAGDPDTEAFF.

This sequence joins TRBV6-1 and TRBJ1-5; the TCRdb call, TRBD1, lacks DNA for checking. The CDR3 runs to 14 residues. In germline, CDR1 is MNHNS, CDR2 SASEGT. The CDR3 protein is CASSEQGITQPQHF.

The chain has TRBV7-3 and TRBJ2-3; the D gene TCRdb calls, TRBD2, cannot be checked with no DNA. This CDR3 comprises 15 residues. The germline CDR1 and CDR2 sequences are SGHTA and FQGTGA. The CDR3 here is CASSKTSGWSDTQYF.

The chain combines TRBV3-1 with TRBJ1-4. Germline V gene data show CDR1 as LGHDT and CDR2 as YNNKEL (reference sequence). The CDR3 consists of 18 residues. This chain's CDR3 is CASSQEGGGYRTNEKLFF.

The V call is TRBV7-9, the J call TRBJ2-7. Looked up from germline, CDR1 is SEHNR and CDR2 is FQNEAQ (reference sequence). The CDR3 has 14 residues. The CDR3 is CASVASPGSYEQYF.

The chain uses TRBV20-1 and TRBJ1-1. CDR3 length equals 13 residues. Per germline, CDR1 DFQATT and CDR2 SNEGSKA (reference sequence). The CDR3 region is CSATDGRRTEAFF.

The chain employs TRBV12-3 or TRBV12-4 and TRBJ1-1. CDR3 length: 13 amino acids. The CDR3 reads CASSPWGGTEAFF.

The gene calls are TRBV7-6 and TRBJ2-1; TCRdb picks TRBD2, but there is no DNA to check that call. This CDR3 is built from 16 residues. Germline CDR1 is SGHVS and CDR2 is FNYEAQ. CDR3 in amino acids: CASSNPALAGGDEQFF. The variable domain in full, completed from reference TRBV7-6 and TRBJ2-1, reads GAGVSQSPRYKVTKRGQDVALRCDPISGHVSLYWYRQALGQGPEFLTYFNYEAQQDKSGLPNDRFSAERPEGSISTLTIQRTEQRDSAMYRCASSNPALAGGDEQFFGPGTRLTVL.

This chain joins TRBV5-1 and TRBJ2-2; TCRdb's assignment of TRBD1 cannot be checked, as there is no DNA. This CDR3 has 14 amino acids. Germline V CDR1 and CDR2: SGHRS, YFSETQ. The CDR3 loop is CASWDRQSTGELFF.

The chain combines TRBV6-1 with TRBJ2-3; the TCRdb D gene call, TRBD1, has no DNA to confirm it. The germline V gene encodes CDR1 MNHNS and CDR2 SASEGT. The CDR3 contains 14 residues. The CDR3 loop reads CASSAHRATDTQYF.

The J gene is TRBJ1-4, the V gene TRBV28; TCRdb's D call, TRBD1, is unchecked because there is no DNA. Germline-derived CDR1 and CDR2 are MDHEN and SYDVKM. CDR3 length: 16 amino acids. CDR3 protein: CASRSLRASALEKLFF.

The chain is built from TRBV18 and TRBJ1-1; the TCRdb D gene call, TRBD1, has no DNA to confirm it. The germline V gene has CDR1 KGHSH and CDR2 LQKENI. CDR3 length equals 12 residues. CDR3 amino acids: CASSPGQGRAFF. The entire variable domain, with the rest obtained from reference TRBV18 and TRBJ1-1, is as follows: NAGVMQNPRHLVRRRGQEARLRCSPMKGHSHVYWYRQLPEEGLKFMVYLQKENIIDESGMPKERFSAEFPKEGPSILRIQQVVRGDSAAYFCASSPGQGRAFFGQGTRLTVV.

The J gene is TRBJ1-5, the V gene TRBV10-3. The CDR3 has 14 amino acids. The germline V gene encodes CDR1 ENHRY and CDR2 SYGVKD. CDR3 residues: CAISEVGGPQPQHF.